A single sample gave rise to the 15 T cell receptor beta chains below, sequenced in a study of vaccination effects on CD4 cells after COVID-19. The antigens for these receptors are not known. The repertoire was sequenced with immunoSEQ multiplex PCR; TCRdb's copy has only in-frame clones and lacks some. The sample holds 70,000 to 85,000 clones, approximately 82% seen once. Before any sequencing was done, the ViraFEST assay used viral peptide pools to expand antigen-specific CD4+ T cells. Having been cultured for less than 13 days, the cells underwent CD4+ T cell isolation. All participants had two doses of either the BNT162b2 or mRNA-1273 vaccine. The sequenced sample was CD4+ T cells from PBMCs cultured with HCoV-229E spike peptides, obtained after COVID-19 vaccination. The receptors were gathered from a human donor who received a COVID-19 vaccine.

The chain is built from TRBV11-2 and TRBJ1-3, with TRBD1 identical over 9 bases. CDR3 length: 16 residues. Germline assignment: CDR1 SGHAT and CDR2 FQNNGV. J lost 6 bases, V lost 5 bases, and 11 bases had no gene match. CDR3: CASSPRDRAIVNTIYF. The CDR3 DNA follows: TGTGCCAGCAGCCCGAGGGACAGGGCGATCGTAAACACCATATATTTT. The complete variable domain, with remaining parts taken from reference TRBV11-2 and TRBJ1-3, reads EAGVAQSPRYKIIEKRQSVAFWCNPISGHATLYWYQQILGQGPKLLIQFQNNGVVDDSQLPKDRFSAERLKGVDSTLKIQPAKLEDSAVYLCASSPRDRAIVNTIYFGEGSWLTVV.

The V call is TRBV12-3 or TRBV12-4, the J call TRBJ1-6; D unclear. The V and J ends lost 2 bases and 7 bases respectively, with 3 bases between them. The CDR3 extends over 12 amino acids. CDR3 in amino acids: CASSLMNSPLHF. CDR3 nucleotides: TGTGCCAGCAGTTTAATGAATTCACCCCTCCACTTT.

The chain is built from TRBV5-1 and TRBJ2-2, with D tentatively TRBD1 (5 bases). V lost 2 bases to trimming and J lost 5 bases, with 16 bases between them. Germline V gene lookup returns CDR1 SGHRS and CDR2 YFSETQ. This CDR3 has 16 residues. The CDR3 protein is CASSFQGVDWTGELFF. CDR3 sequence (DNA): TGCGCCAGCAGCTTCCAAGGGGTAGACTGGACCGGGGAGCTGTTTTTT.

The rearrangement uses TRBV4-1 and TRBJ2-1, with D perhaps given as TRBD1 or TRBD2 (6 bases each). CDR3 length equals 16 residues. V lost 1 base, J lost 7 bases, and 17 bases lay in between. Germline assignment: CDR1 MGHRA and CDR2 YSYEKL. CDR3: CASSQASRGARNEQFF. The CDR3 DNA follows: TGCGCCAGCAGCCAAGCGAGTAGGGGGGCTAGGAATGAGCAGTTCTTC.

This chain connects TRBV6-6 to TRBJ2-7; D possibly matches TRBD1 or TRBD2 (5 bases each). Trimming took 10 bases from V and 4 from J, leaving 20 bases between them. This CDR3 has 14 amino acids. Germline lookup yields CDR1 MNHNY and CDR2 SVGAGI (reference sequence). CDR3 DNA sequence: TGTGCCACCATGGGACGGGTCGGGTCATACGAGCAGTACGTC. It yields the protein CATMGRVGSYEQYV.

The rearrangement links TRBV6-6 to TRBJ1-1; D gene ambiguous. CDR3 length: 15 amino acids. The germline V gene has CDR1 MNHNY and CDR2 SVGAGI (reference sequence). V lost 2 bases and J lost 9, with 19 bases in between. The DNA of the CDR3 is TGTGCCAGCAGTTACCCCCCCGGCGGGAGCGCCAAAGCTTTCTTT. Translation: CASSYPPGGSAKAFF.

The rearrangement uses TRBV6-5 and TRBJ2-3; D remains ambiguous. Between the trimmed V and J ends, which lost 4 bases and 6 bases, there was a span of 8 bases. Germline CDR1 and CDR2: MNHEY and SVGAGI. This CDR3 comprises 12 residues. CDR3 protein: CASSSPGDTQYF. Here the CDR3 DNA reads TGTGCCAGCAGTTCCCCCGGGGATACGCAGTATTTT.

The chain couples TRBV11-2 to TRBJ1-3; possible D gene TRBD1, 6 bases. The germline gives CDR1 SGHAT, CDR2 FQNNGV. This CDR3 is 17 amino acids long. Trimming removed 3 bases at V and 7 bases at J, with 22 bases between. The CDR3 DNA is TGTGCCAGCAGCTTGACCGGGACATCCCTCGGCGGGAACACCATATATTTT. It encodes CASSLTGTSLGGNTIYF.

The V gene is TRBV5-1, the J gene TRBJ2-3, with 9 bases identical to TRBD2. Germline V gene data show CDR1 as SGHRS and CDR2 as YFSETQ. V lost 7 bases and J lost 3; bases outside the gene matches: 9. CDR3 length: 15 residues. The CDR3 region has the DNA TGCGCCAGCCAGCTCCTAGCGGGGCAAACAGATACGCAGTATTTT. Its protein product is CASQLLAGQTDTQYF. Full variable domain (outside the CDR3, taken from reference TRBV5-1 and TRBJ2-3): KAGVTQTPRYLIKTRGQQVTLSCSPISGHRSVSWYQQTPGQGLQFLFEYFSETQRNKGNFPGRFSGRQFSNSRSEMNVSTLELGDSALYLCASQLLAGQTDTQYFGPGTRLTVL.

This chain links TRBV24-1 with TRBJ2-3, with 12 bases aligning to TRBD2. CDR3 length: 18 residues. Germline V gives CDR1 KGHDR, CDR2 SFDVKD. The V segment lost 5 bases and the J segment 3 bases; nucleotides outside the gene matches: 11. CDR3 in amino acids: CATSASRTSGELTDTQYF. The DNA for the CDR3 is TGTGCCACCAGTGCCTCTCGGACTAGCGGGGAACTAACAGATACGCAGTATTTT.

This chain uses TRBV24-1 with TRBJ2-2; weak D call: TRBD1 (5 bases). This CDR3 is built from 17 residues. Germline CDR1 and CDR2: KGHDR and SFDVKD. V lost 4 bases and J lost 1, with 15 bases in between. This CDR3 reads CATSDPPAGMNTGELFF. The CDR3 nucleotides read TGTGCCACCAGTGACCCCCCGGCAGGGATGAACACCGGGGAGCTGTTTTTT.

V is TRBV7-2 and J is TRBJ2-3, with 9 bases matching TRBD2. The CDR3 sequence is 16 residues long. V shed 5 bases and J 5 bases; nucleotides not matched to a gene: 11. Germline V gene data show CDR1 as SGHTA and CDR2 as FQGNSA. The CDR3 is CASSPGGLAGIDTQYF. CDR3 nucleotides: TGTGCCAGCAGCCCGGGGGGGCTAGCGGGGATAGATACGCAGTATTTT.

The chain joins TRBV7-9 to TRBJ2-3; possibly TRBD2 for D (6 bases). The CDR3 is 12 amino acids. CDR1 and CDR2 from the germline V gene are SEHNR and FQNEAQ (reference sequence). Trimming stripped 4 bases from V and 8 bases from J, with 10 bases between. The CDR3 coding sequence is TGTGCCAGCAGCTCGACTAGTTTTACGCAGTATTTT. Translating gives CASSSTSFTQYF.

The chain joins TRBV3-1 (or the pseudogene TRBV3-2) to TRBJ2-5; 8 positions match TRBD2. The ends lost 1 base at V and 6 bases at J; junction bases unmatched: 7. The CDR3 consists of 15 residues. Germline V CDR1 and CDR2: LGHDT, YNNKEL (reference sequence). CDR3 in amino acids: CASSQGLAGGQTQYF. CDR3 nucleotides: TGTGCCAGCAGCCAAGGGTTGGCGGGGGGACAGACCCAGTACTTC.

This rearrangement joins TRBV25-1 to TRBJ1-5; D perhaps matches TRBD1 (5 bases). V was pared by 4 bases and J by 6 bases, with 16 bases between. The CDR3 covers 15 residues. The germline V gene encodes CDR1 MGHDK and CDR2 SYGVNS. The DNA for the CDR3 is TGTGCCAGCAGTGGGGACGACGGCCGGGGTCAGCCCCAGCATTTT. The encoded protein is CASSGDDGRGQPQHF. Filled out from reference TRBV25-1 and TRBJ1-5, the complete variable domain reads EADIYQTPRYLVIGTGKKITLECSQTMGHDKMYWYQQDPGMELHLIHYSYGVNSTEKGDLSSESTVSRIRTEHFPLTLESARPSHTSQYLCASSGDDGRGQPQHFGDGTRLSIL.